These T cell receptor beta chains were read from a single sample in a study of T cell responses to AZD1222 COVID-19 vaccine. Profiled with immunoSEQ multiplex PCR; TCRdb holds only in-frame clones, not every one. In the table there are over 90,000 clones, 88% of which are singletons. The starting material was peripheral blood, obtained on day 0 of AZD1222 vaccination. The source of these receptors is an adult in good health. The CDR3 runs from the conserved cysteine through the conserved F or W. The order of the fields is V gene, D gene, J gene, clone size, CDR3 DNA, CDR3 protein. A D gene is named only where the DNA matches it firmly. Clone size is shown for a subset of rows, as once, few, many or a class of expanded clone.

TRBV28	TRBD1	TRBJ1-4	-	TGTGCCAGCAGTTTGTCAGGGGGCGGTGAAAAACTGTTTTTT	CASSLSGGGEKLFF
TRBV18	TRBD1	TRBJ1-5	-	TGTGCCAGCTCACCAGACAGGGCTCAGCCCCAGCATTTT	CASSPDRAQPQHF
TRBV11-3	TRBD2	TRBJ2-5	few	TGTGCCAGCAGCTTTTCTAGCGGGGAGCAAGAGACCCAGTACTTC	CASSFSSGEQETQYF
TRBV3-1/TRBV3-2	TRBD1	TRBJ1-4	-	TGTGCCAGCAGATACAGGGGCACTGGCGAAAAACTGTTTTTT	CASRYRGTGEKLFF
TRBV7-9	TRBD1	TRBJ2-1	-	TGTGCCAGCAGCTTACCGGGACAGGGGGCCAATGAGCAGTTCTTC	CASSLPGQGANEQFF
TRBV10-3	TRBD1	TRBJ1-5	-	TGTGCCATCAGTGAGTCGTGGGGACAGGGGTCCAATCAGCCCCAGCATTTT	CAISESWGQGSNQPQHF
TRBV18	TRBD1	TRBJ2-2	-	TGTGCCAGCTCACCAGCCGAGGGGGCGCAGAGCCCCGGGGAGCTGTTTTTT	CASSPAEGAQSPGELFF
TRBV6-5	-	TRBJ2-7	-	TGTGCCAGCAGTTCGCTCGCGGGGGCGACTTCCTACGAGCAGTACTTC	CASSSLAGATSYEQYF
TRBV19	TRBD1	TRBJ1-3	few	TGTGCCAGCGTCTCAGGGGGCGGAAACACCATATATTTT	CASVSGGGNTIYF
TRBV28	-	TRBJ2-1	-	TGTGCCGCAGCAGGGGAACCGGCAGGCGATGAGCAGTTCTTC	CAAAGEPAGDEQFF
TRBV7-9	TRBD1	TRBJ1-6	few	TGTGCCAGCAGCTTGTCCCAGGGGGTAGGTTCACCCCTCCACTTT	CASSLSQGVGSPLHF
TRBV18	-	TRBJ2-7	once	TGTGCCAGCTCTTCCTTATCGGACTACGAGCAGTACTTC	CASSSLSDYEQYF
TRBV9	-	TRBJ1-1	-	TGTGCCAGCAGCGTCCGGGCAGGTCCCAACACTGAAGCTTTCTTT	CASSVRAGPNTEAFF
TRBV19	-	TRBJ2-5	-	TGTGCCAGTAGTATTGGCGGAGGAGGGGCGGCCGTGGGAGAGACCCAGTACTTC	CASSIGGGGAAVGETQYF
TRBV25-1	-	TRBJ2-7	-	TGTGCCAGCAGTCGACTAGAGGAACGGTACTTC	CASSRLEERYF
TRBV12-3/TRBV12-4	-	TRBJ1-1	-	TGTGCCAGCACCCTGGTGTATAGGGCTGAAGCTTTCTTT	CASTLVYRAEAFF
TRBV7-9	-	TRBJ1-1	once	TGTGCCAGCAGCTTAGGGCTTAACTGGAACACTGAAGCTTTCTTT	CASSLGLNWNTEAFF
TRBV7-6	TRBD2	TRBJ2-1	-	TGTGCCAGCAGCTCCGTGCGGGAGTACGCGGGGGAGCAGTTCTTC	CASSSVREYAGEQFF
TRBV6-2/TRBV6-3	TRBD1	TRBJ1-5	-	TGTGCCAGCAGTAAAACAGGGGGGAATCAGCCCCAGCATTTT	CASSKTGGNQPQHF
TRBV10-3	-	TRBJ2-5	-	TGTGCCACAGGGCCCCAGGCAGAGTACCAAGAGACCCAGTACTTC	CATGPQAEYQETQYF
TRBV7-8	-	TRBJ1-1	-	TGTGCCAGCAGCCCGTCATGGGGGGATACTGAAGCTTTCTTT	CASSPSWGDTEAFF
TRBV7-8	-	TRBJ1-1	-	TGTGCCAGCAGCTTAGGCACAGGCAGGGAGGCTTTCTTT	CASSLGTGREAFF
TRBV29-1	TRBD1	TRBJ1-2	-	TGCAGCGTTGAAGATGAGGGAGACAGGGGCCTTCTTAACTATGGCTACACCTTC	CSVEDEGDRGLLNYGYTF
TRBV27	TRBD1	TRBJ2-5	-	TGTGCCAGCAGGCCATGGGACAGGCCCCAAGAGACCCAGTACTTC	CASRPWDRPQETQYF
TRBV5-1	-	TRBJ2-2	-	TGCGCCAGCAGCTCCCAAACTCTTTTCGCGAACACCGGGGAGCTGTTTTTT	CASSSQTLFANTGELFF
TRBV3-1/TRBV3-2	-	TRBJ1-2	few	TGTGCCAGCAGCCAAGATAAGAGGGGCTACACCTTC	CASSQDKRGYTF
TRBV10-3	-	TRBJ1-1	-	TGTGCCATCAGCGAAGTCACCTCGAATACTGAAGCTTTCTTT	CAISEVTSNTEAFF
TRBV25-1	-	TRBJ1-1	-	TGTGCCAGCGGGGACACTCACCCGAACACTGAAGCTTTCTTT	CASGDTHPNTEAFF
TRBV7-2	-	TRBJ1-6	-	TGTGCCAGCAGCTTATCAACCGGACTCGATTCACCCCTCCACTTT	CASSLSTGLDSPLHF